One and the same sample provided the 2 T cell receptor beta chains below, sequenced in a study of shared clonotypes between healthy human individuals. Naive CD8 cells comprised CD45RO-negative, CCR7-positively selected cells, excluding terminally differentiated effector memory CD45RA+ cells. Sequencing used immunoSEQ multiplex PCR; TCRdb keeps in-frame clones, though not all of them. Among millions of clones listed, 90% to 95% were seen once. Sequenced input: naive CD8+ T cells from PBMCs. Source of these receptors: a young man in good health. Some clones in this sample may be carry-over from other donors' samples.

As regards this clone: Other nucleotide sequences from this sample produce the same CDR3. The chain uses TRBV27 and TRBJ2-7, with 8 bases fitting TRBD2. This CDR3 comprises 13 residues. From germline, CDR1 is MNHEY and CDR2 SMNVEV (reference sequence). V lost 4 bases and J lost 2; bases outside the gene matches: 1. Here the CDR3 reads CASSYGRAYEQYF. The CDR3 nucleotides read TGTGCCAGCAGTTACGGGAGGGCCTACGAGCAGTACTTC.

This chain connects TRBV7-9 to TRBJ2-2; D is uncertain. The V and J ends lost 5 bases and 0 bases respectively, with 7 bases between them. CDR3 size: 14 residues. Germline lookup yields CDR1 SEHNR and CDR2 FQNEAQ (reference sequence). The CDR3 here is CASSPRPNTGELFF. In nucleotides, the CDR3 is TGTGCCAGCAGCCCCCGCCCGAACACCGGGGAGCTGTTTTTT. Looking up the rest from reference TRBV7-9 and TRBJ2-2 gives the full variable domain: DTGVSQNPRHKITKRGQNVTFRCDPISEHNRLYWYRQTLGQGPEFLTYFQNEAQLEKSRLLSDRFSAERPKGSFSTLEIQRTEQGDSAMYLCASSPRPNTGELFFGEGSRLTVL.